These T cell receptor beta chains were read from a single sample in a study of CD8+CD57+ T cells in acquired aplastic anemia. Each CDR3 protein gets one entry after TCRdb re-called the reads with MiXCR. The table includes 200,000 to 250,000 distinct CDR3 sequences, roughly 53% detected once. Sequenced sample: sorted CD4+, CD8+, or CD8+CD57+ T cells (not recorded which) from PBMCs. These receptors were collected from a human donor with aplastic anemia. CDR3s include the opening cysteine and the closing phenylalanine or tryptophan. The order of the fields is clone size, V gene, J gene, CDR3 protein. Clone size, where shown, is once, few, many, or a class for clones that have expanded.

>few|TRBV18|TRBJ2-7
CASSFGGDEQYF
>-|TRBV29-1|TRBJ1-4
CSAERQGSEKLFF
>many|TRBV5-8|TRBJ2-2
CASSLVASGELFF
>-|TRBV29-1|TRBJ2-7
CSVEDDGGDEQCF
>-|TRBV19|TRBJ2-3
CASSIDSTDTQYF
>many|TRBV10-2|TRBJ2-1
CASRTRSYNEQFF
>-|TRBV7-6|TRBJ2-7
CASSLIGGCEQYF
>many|TRBV5-1|TRBJ1-6
CASSLGEGSALHF
>-|TRBV20-1|TRBJ2-7
CSARDSKTHEQYF
>many|TRBV12-3/TRBV12-4|TRBJ1-2
CASSRSGGYTF
>-|TRBV5-4|TRBJ1-1
CASSPLPGQGAFF
>once|TRBV7-2|TRBJ2-2
CASSLGVTANTGELFF
>many|TRBV19|TRBJ2-2
CASSIMVGGGLSGELFF
>-|TRBV7-2|TRBJ1-6
CASSPQGPNNSPLHF
>once|TRBV2|TRBJ2-2
CASSQSHRGGNSPLHFGNGELFF
>-|TRBV24-1|TRBJ1-5
CATSDPGQGGGVQPQHF
>many|TRBV5-1|TRBJ1-4
CASSLSGLRMEKLFF
>few|TRBV4-1|TRBJ2-7
CASSQFIFGDTGIYEQYF
>few|TRBV7-2|TRBJ1-5
CASSPKEGGVQPQHF
>-|TRBV10-2|TRBJ2-7
CASNTGQGFYEQYF
>once|TRBV10-1|TRBJ2-2
CASRQANTGELFF
>few|TRBV9|TRBJ2-3
CASSLEFLGGGADTQYF
>few|TRBV5-5|TRBJ2-4
CASSLIGQGKNIQYF
>few|TRBV11-2|TRBJ1-6
CASSLEQYNSPLHF
>few|TRBV6-5|TRBJ1-4
CASSRTVPGEKLFF
>-|TRBV7-3|TRBJ2-2
CASSGNSTGELFF
>-|TRBV9|TRBJ2-5
CASSVGVLGVAGQETQYF
>-|TRBV9|TRBJ1-2
CASSVAGVEGYTF
>many|TRBV27|TRBJ2-7
CASSFGLPPYEQYF
>-|TRBV5-4|TRBJ1-2
CASRPGQGASGYGYTF
>many|TRBV5-1|TRBJ2-3
CASSLAGGADTQYF
>once|TRBV7-3|TRBJ1-1
CASSLSGTANTGAFF
>many|TRBV20-1|TRBJ1-5
CSARIGNQPQHF
>-|TRBV9|TRBJ1-1
CASSWGQGGVRTEAFF
>-|TRBV5-5|TRBJ1-5
CASSLNMGGRTGMEVRPQHF
>-|TRBV3-1|TRBJ1-3
CASSQEGAGNTIYF
>many|TRBV20-1|TRBJ1-6
CSAPQTANNSPLHF
>many|TRBV7-2|TRBJ2-7
CASRKGSAGEAYEQYF
>many|TRBV14|TRBJ1-2
CASSQEPGYGYTF
>-|TRBV3-1|TRBJ2-7
CASSQTSGEGHEQYF
>-|TRBV7-6|TRBJ2-1
CASSLASGGPMDEQFF
>-|TRBV10-3|TRBJ1-2
CAISESGYGYTF
>many|TRBV24-1|TRBJ2-2
CATERAGQNTGELFF
>few|TRBV7-6|TRBJ2-5
CASSLDGQGGETQYF
>-|TRBV25-1|TRBJ2-7
CASSESPGAGVDEQYF
>-|TRBV19|TRBJ1-2
CASSILTSYTF
>many|TRBV6-1|TRBJ2-2
CASIGTANTGELFF
>many|TRBV7-2|TRBJ1-6
CASTEQSSYSPLHF
>many|TRBV6-5|TRBJ2-7
CASSYGRGYEQYF
>-|TRBV2|TRBJ2-1
CASSERQSNEQFF
>-|TRBV5-1|TRBJ2-3
CAGSLAVDRGADTQYF
>few|TRBV7-3|TRBJ2-7
CASSLWPRVPYEQYF
>many|TRBV6-1|TRBJ1-4
CASTRTGVEKLFF
>-|TRBV19|TRBJ1-1
CASSRLAGGSGSDTEAFF
>-|TRBV7-9|TRBJ2-3
CARRVAGGTDTQYF
>-|TRBV2|TRBJ1-5
CASSWGRGNQPQHF
>many|TRBV7-3|TRBJ1-2
CASSLSGESNYGYTF
>few|TRBV20-1|TRBJ2-1
CSAEGRDYNEQFF
>many|TRBV11-2|TRBJ2-1
CASSADRAHEQFF
>-|TRBV28|TRBJ1-5
CASSLGQYNQPQHF